In its sample, the clone carrying this TCR beta chain was seen many times. Attached unique molecular identifiers marked individual cDNA molecules. Via MiXCR, TCRdb re-called the 5' RACE reads, giving one row per CDR3 protein. The sample has about 80,000 distinct CDR3 sequences; about 12% are singletons. This sample was taken from a study of early T cells in non-severe SARS-CoV-2 infection. Sequencing used whole blood, obtained at baseline. The sequence derives from an adult who was a healthcare worker with PCR-confirmed SARS-CoV-2 infection or an uninfected control (not recorded which). The donor label of this sample is uncertain.

The CDR3 coding sequence is TGTGCCAGCAGTGAAGCGCACAGGGGTCATGGCTACACCTTC. Translation gives CASSEAHRGHGYTF. The J gene is TRBJ1-2, the V gene TRBV6-1, with 7 positions matching TRBD1. From germline, CDR1 is MNHNS and CDR2 SASEGT. V was pared by 0 bases and J by 6 bases, with 4 bases of the junction left unmatched. The CDR3 runs 14 residues.